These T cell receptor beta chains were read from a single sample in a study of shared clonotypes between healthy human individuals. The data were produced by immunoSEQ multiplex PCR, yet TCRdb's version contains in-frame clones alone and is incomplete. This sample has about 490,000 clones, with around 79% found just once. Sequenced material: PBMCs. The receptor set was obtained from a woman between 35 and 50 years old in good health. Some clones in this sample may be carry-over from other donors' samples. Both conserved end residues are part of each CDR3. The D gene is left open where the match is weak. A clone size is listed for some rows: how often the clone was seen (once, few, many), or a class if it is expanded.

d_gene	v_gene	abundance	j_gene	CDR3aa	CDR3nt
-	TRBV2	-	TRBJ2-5	CASVTETQYF	TGTGCCAGTGTAACTGAGACCCAGTACTTC
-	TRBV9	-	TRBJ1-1	CASSPPGGGKEAFF	TGTGCCAGCAGCCCACCTGGAGGGGGGAAGGAAGCTTTCTTT
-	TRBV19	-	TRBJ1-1	CASSIGGWMNTEAFF	TGTGCCAGTAGTATTGGGGGCTGGATGAACACTGAAGCTTTCTTT
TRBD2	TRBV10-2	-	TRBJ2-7	CASTPGLAWHEQYF	TGCGCCAGCACTCCGGGACTAGCGTGGCACGAGCAGTACTTC
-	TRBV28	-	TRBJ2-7	CASSFPQGARYEQYF	TGTGCCAGCAGTTTCCCTCAGGGAGCCCGCTACGAGCAGTACTTC
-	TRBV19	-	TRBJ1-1	CASSQTGTMNTEAFF	TGTGCCAGTAGTCAGACAGGCACCATGAACACTGAAGCTTTCTTT
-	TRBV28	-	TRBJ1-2	CASSLMGGYGYTF	TGTGCCAGCAGTTTGATGGGGGGCTATGGCTACACCTTC
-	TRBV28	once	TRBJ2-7	CASRVTRAYEQYF	TGTGCCAGCAGGGTGACTCGAGCCTACGAGCAGTACTTC
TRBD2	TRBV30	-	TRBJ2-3	CAWNSAGDRGRGGTQYF	TGTGCCTGGAACTCAGCGGGAGACCGTGGAAGGGGAGGTACGCAGTATTTT
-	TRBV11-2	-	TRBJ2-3	CASSSHLGDTQYF	TGTGCCAGCAGCTCTCACCTAGGGGATACGCAGTATTTT
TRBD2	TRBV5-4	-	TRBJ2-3	CASSPQPSGRAGLNTDTQYF	TGTGCCAGCAGCCCCCAGCCTAGCGGGAGGGCCGGGCTAAACACAGATACGCAGTATTTT
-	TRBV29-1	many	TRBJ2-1	CSVDLDSAYNEQFF	TGCAGCGTTGACCTGGACAGCGCCTACAATGAGCAGTTCTTC
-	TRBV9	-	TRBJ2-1	CASSLTPSLYLERNEQFF	TGTGCCAGCAGCCTTACCCCTAGCTTATATTTAGAGAGGAATGAGCAGTTCTTC
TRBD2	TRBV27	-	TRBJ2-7	CASSLGEGLEQYF	TGTGCCAGCAGTCTGGGGGAGGGGCTCGAGCAGTACTTC
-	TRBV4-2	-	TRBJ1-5	CASSQDHDQPQHF	TGTGCCAGCAGCCAAGATCACGATCAGCCCCAGCATTTT
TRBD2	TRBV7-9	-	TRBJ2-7	CASSGAGVYEQYF	TGTGCCAGCAGCGGTGCGGGAGTCTACGAGCAGTACTTC
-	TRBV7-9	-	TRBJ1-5	CASSSGGGAYRNQPQHF	TGTGCCAGCAGCTCCGGGGGAGGGGCGTATCGCAATCAGCCCCAGCATTTT
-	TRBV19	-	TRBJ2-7	CATSTGSYEQYF	TGTGCCACCTCGACAGGATCCTACGAGCAGTACTTC
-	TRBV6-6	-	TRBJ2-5	CASKRGGLETQYF	TGTGCCAGCAAGAGGGGGGGCTTGGAGACCCAGTACTTC
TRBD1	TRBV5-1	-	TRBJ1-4	CASSPRTGGEKLFF	TGCGCCAGCAGCCCAAGGACAGGGGGAGAAAAACTGTTTTTT
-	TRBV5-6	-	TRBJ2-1	CASSADPGNEQFF	TGTGCCAGCAGCGCGGACCCAGGGAATGAGCAGTTCTTC
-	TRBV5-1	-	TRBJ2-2	CASSLDPGESGELFF	TGCGCCAGCAGCTTGGATCCAGGAGAGTCCGGGGAGCTGTTTTTT
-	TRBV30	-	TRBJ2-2	CAWSRQGSNTGELFF	TGTGCCTGGAGCAGGCAGGGGTCGAACACCGGGGAGCTGTTTTTT
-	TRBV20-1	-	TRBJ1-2	CSARPDYGYTF	TGCAGTGCTAGACCTGACTATGGCTACACCTTC
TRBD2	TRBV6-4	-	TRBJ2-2	CASTLISGTGELFF	TGTGCCAGCACCCTTATTAGCGGGACCGGGGAGCTGTTTTTT
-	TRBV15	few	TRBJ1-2	CATSRDPVYGYTF	TGTGCCACCAGCAGAGATCCCGTCTATGGCTACACCTTC
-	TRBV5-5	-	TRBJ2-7	CASSSYYEQYF	TGTGCCAGCAGCTCGTATTACGAGCAGTACTTC
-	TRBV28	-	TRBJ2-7	CASSFESEYEQYF	TGTGCCAGCAGTTTTGAATCAGAATACGAGCAGTACTTC
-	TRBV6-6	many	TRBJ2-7	CASSQQYEQYF	TGTGCCAGCAGTCAACAATACGAGCAGTACTTC
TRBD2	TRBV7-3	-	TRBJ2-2	CASSSGLAGTGELFF	TGTGCCAGCAGCTCGGGACTAGCTGGCACCGGGGAGCTGTTTTTT
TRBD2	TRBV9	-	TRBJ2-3	CASSVLTSGRVDTQYF	TGTGCCAGCAGCGTATTGACTAGCGGGCGGGTGGATACGCAGTATTTT
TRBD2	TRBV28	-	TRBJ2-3	CASSPGTSGTHRDTQYF	TGTGCCAGCAGTCCTGGGACTAGCGGGACTCACAGAGATACGCAGTATTTT
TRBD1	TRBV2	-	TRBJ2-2	CASSEEPAGQGSTGELFF	TGTGCCAGCAGTGAGGAGCCCGCCGGACAGGGTTCTACCGGGGAGCTGTTTTTT
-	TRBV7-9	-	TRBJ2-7	CASSLNLLHEQYF	TGTGCCAGCAGCTTAAATCTCCTTCACGAGCAGTACTTC
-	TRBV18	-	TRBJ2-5	CASSPLLGQETQYF	TGTGCCAGCTCACCCCTACTAGGCCAAGAGACCCAGTACTTC
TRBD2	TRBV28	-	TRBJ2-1	CASRPLAFSGDYNEQFF	TGTGCCAGCAGACCCTTAGCCTTTAGCGGGGACTACAATGAGCAGTTCTTC
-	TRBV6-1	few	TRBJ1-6	CASDPEGQNSPLHF	TGTGCCAGCGACCCTGAGGGGCAAAATTCACCCCTCCACTTT
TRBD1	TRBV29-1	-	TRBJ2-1	CSGGTGGQNEQFF	TGCAGCGGTGGGACAGGGGGCCAAAATGAGCAGTTCTTC
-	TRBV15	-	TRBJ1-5	CATSRDRDNQPQHF	TGTGCCACCAGCAGAGATCGGGACAATCAGCCCCAGCATTTT
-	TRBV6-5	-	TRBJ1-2	CASSRGMGVGYTF	TGTGCCAGCAGCCGAGGGATGGGGGTCGGCTACACCTTC
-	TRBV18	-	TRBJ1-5	CASSPSTSDQPQHF	TGTGCCAGCTCACCATCGACTTCCGATCAGCCCCAGCATTTT